This entry describes one TCR beta chain. In the authors' methods: Estimation of nucleated cell counts was performed using reference gene primer amplification. Assay used: immunoSEQ multiplex PCR; TCRdb lists only in-frame clones, some missing. D and trimming come from the DNA, and the V and J calls and clone size come from that table. The repertoire includes approximately 53,000 clones, about 90% of them detected once, and 2.2% sits in the top ten. This entry belongs to a study of blood T cell repertoires in COVID-19. Study in general: Acute-phase and convalescent COVID-19 samples originated in the United States, Italy and Spain. From T cells, B-cell-depleted T cells, or PBMCs came the material, which was cDNA or gDNA.

From germline, CDR1 is SGHTS and CDR2 YDEGEE. Trimming took off 2 bases at V and 2 bases at J, with 7 bases between the two ends. The CDR3 spans 13 residues. This TCR came from a human donor in a cohort sampled during active COVID-19. Sequenced: peripheral blood. The chain combines TRBV5-8 with TRBJ1-2, with D uncertain. CDR3 amino acids: CASSFTANYGYTF. For the CDR3, the DNA is TGTGCCAGCAGCTTTACTGCAAACTATGGCTACACCTTC.